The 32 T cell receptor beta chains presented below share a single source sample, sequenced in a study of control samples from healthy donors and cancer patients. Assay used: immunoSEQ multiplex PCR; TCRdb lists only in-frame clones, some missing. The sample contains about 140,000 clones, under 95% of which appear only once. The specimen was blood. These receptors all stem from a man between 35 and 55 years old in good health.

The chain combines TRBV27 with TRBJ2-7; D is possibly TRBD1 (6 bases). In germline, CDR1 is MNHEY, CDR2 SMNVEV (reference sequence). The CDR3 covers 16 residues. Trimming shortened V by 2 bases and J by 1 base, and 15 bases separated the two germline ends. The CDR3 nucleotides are TGTGCCAGCAGTTTACGCTCAGGGGAGAGGTCCTACGAGCAGTACTTC. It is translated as CASSLRSGERSYEQYF.

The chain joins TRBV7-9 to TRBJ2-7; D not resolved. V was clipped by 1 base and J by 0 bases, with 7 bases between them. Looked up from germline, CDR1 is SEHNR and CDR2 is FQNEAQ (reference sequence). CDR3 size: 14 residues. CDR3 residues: CASSLGHSSYEQYF. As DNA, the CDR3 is TGTGCCAGCAGCTTAGGCCACAGCTCCTACGAGCAGTACTTC.

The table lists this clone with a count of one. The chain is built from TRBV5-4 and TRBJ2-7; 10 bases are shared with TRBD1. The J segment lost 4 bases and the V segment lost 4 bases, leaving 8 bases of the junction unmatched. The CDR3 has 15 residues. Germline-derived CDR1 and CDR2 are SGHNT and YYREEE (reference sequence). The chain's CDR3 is CASSRSGQGNYEQYF. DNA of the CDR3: TGTGCCAGCAGCAGATCGGGACAGGGGAATTACGAGCAGTACTTC.

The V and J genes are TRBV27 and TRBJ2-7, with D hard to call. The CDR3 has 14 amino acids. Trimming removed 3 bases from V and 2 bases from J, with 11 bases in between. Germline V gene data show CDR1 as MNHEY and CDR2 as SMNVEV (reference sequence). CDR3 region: CASSFSSVPYEQYF. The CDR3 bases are TGTGCCAGCAGTTTCTCGTCAGTCCCCTACGAGCAGTACTTC.

CDR3: CASSLRLYQPQHF. DNA for the CDR3: TGTGCCAGCAGCTTACGGTTATACCAGCCCCAGCATTTT. The V gene is TRBV7-8, the J gene TRBJ1-5, with D unclear. The CDR3 sequence is 13 residues long. Germline V gene sequence: CDR1 SGHVS, CDR2 FQNEAQ. V lost 2 bases to trimming and J lost 7 bases, with 9 bases between them.

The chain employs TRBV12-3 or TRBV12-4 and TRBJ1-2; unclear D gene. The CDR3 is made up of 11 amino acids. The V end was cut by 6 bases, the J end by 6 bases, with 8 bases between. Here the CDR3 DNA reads TGTGCCAGCAGCCTCGGGCATGGCTACACCTTC. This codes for CASSLGHGYTF.

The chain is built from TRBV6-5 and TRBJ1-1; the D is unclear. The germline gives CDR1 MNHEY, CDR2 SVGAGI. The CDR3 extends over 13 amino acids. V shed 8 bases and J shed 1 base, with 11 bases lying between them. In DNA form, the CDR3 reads TGTGCCAGCCAGTTCATCCAGAACACTGAAGCTTTCTTT. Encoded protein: CASQFIQNTEAFF.

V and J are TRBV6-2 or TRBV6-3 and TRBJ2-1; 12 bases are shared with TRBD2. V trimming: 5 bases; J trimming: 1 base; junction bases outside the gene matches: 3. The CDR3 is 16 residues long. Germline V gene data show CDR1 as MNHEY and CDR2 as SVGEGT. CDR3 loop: CASSRLAGASYNEQFF. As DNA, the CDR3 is TGTGCCAGCAGTCGACTAGCGGGAGCGTCCTACAATGAGCAGTTCTTC.

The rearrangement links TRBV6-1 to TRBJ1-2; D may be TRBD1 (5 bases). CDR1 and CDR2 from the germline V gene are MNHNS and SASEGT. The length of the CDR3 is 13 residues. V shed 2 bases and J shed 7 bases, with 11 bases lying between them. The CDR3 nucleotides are TGTGCCAGCAGTGAAATAGCAGGGCCTGGCTACACCTTC. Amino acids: CASSEIAGPGYTF.

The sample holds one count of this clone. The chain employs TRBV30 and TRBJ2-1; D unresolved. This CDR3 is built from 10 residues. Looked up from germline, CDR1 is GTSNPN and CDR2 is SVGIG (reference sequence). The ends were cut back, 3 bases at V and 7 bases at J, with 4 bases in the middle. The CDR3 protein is CAWSVNEQFF. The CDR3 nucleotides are TGTGCCTGGAGCGTAAATGAGCAGTTCTTC.

The CDR3 loop reads CASSSAREGLNEQFF. The CDR3 DNA sequence: TGTGCCAGTTCTTCCGCGCGGGAGGGCCTCAATGAGCAGTTCTTC. This sequence joins TRBV19 and TRBJ2-1; the match to TRBD2 covers 9 bases. The CDR3 consists of 15 residues. Trimming took 8 bases from V and 6 from J; bases not matched to a gene: 11. Germline V lookup: CDR1 LNHDA, CDR2 SQIVND (reference sequence).

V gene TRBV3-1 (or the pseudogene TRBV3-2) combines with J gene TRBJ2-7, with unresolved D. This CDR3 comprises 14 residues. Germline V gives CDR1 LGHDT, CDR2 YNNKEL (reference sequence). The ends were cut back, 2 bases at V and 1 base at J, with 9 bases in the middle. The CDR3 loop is CASSQYGRSYEQYF. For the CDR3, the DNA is TGTGCCAGCAGCCAATATGGCAGATCCTACGAGCAGTACTTC.

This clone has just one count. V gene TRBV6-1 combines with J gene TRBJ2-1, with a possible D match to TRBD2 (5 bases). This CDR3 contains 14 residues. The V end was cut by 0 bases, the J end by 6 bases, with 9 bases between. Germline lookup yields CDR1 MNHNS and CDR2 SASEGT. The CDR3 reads CASSEAFGGNEQFF. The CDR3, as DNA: TGTGCCAGCAGTGAAGCGTTCGGAGGCAATGAGCAGTTCTTC.

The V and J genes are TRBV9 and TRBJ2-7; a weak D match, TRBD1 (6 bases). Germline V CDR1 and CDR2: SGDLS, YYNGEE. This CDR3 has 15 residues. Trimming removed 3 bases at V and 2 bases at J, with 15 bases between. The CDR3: CASSAAGTPTYEQYF. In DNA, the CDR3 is TGTGCCAGCAGCGCCGCCGGGACACCCACCTACGAGCAGTACTTC.

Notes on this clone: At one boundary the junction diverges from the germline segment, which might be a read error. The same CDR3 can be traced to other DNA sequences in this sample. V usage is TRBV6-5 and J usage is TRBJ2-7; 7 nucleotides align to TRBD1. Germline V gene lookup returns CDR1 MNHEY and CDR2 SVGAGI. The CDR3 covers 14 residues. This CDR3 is CASSSTTGPYEQYF. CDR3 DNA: TGTGCCAGCAGTTCTACGACAGGGCCGTACGAACAGTACTTC.

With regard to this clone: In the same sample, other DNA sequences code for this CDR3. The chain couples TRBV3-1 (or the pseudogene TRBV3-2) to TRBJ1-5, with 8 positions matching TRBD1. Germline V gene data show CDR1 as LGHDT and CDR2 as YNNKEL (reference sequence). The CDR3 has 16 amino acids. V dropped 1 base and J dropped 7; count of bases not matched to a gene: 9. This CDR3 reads CASSQGGQGAGQPQHF. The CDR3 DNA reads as TGTGCCAGCAGCCAAGGGGGTCAGGGGGCTGGACAGCCCCAGCATTTT.

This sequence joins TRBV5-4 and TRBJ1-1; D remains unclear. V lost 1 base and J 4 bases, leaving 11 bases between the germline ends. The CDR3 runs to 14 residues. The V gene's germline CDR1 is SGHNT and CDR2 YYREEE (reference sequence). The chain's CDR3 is CASSLIGAGTEAFF. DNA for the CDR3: TGTGCCAGCAGCTTGATAGGAGCCGGCACTGAAGCTTTCTTT.

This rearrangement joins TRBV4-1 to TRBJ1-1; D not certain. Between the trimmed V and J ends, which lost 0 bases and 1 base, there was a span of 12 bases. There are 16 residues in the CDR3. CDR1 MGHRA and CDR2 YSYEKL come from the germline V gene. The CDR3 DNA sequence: TGCGCCAGCAGCCAAGAAATCGGGCAGAGGAACACTGAAGCTTTCTTT. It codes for CASSQEIGQRNTEAFF.

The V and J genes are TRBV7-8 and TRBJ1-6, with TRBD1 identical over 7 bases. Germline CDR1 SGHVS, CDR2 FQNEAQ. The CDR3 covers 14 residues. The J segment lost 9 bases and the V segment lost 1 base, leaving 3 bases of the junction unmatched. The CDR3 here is CASSLGDSVSPLHF. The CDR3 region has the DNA TGTGCCAGCAGCTTAGGGGACAGCGTTTCACCCCTCCACTTT.

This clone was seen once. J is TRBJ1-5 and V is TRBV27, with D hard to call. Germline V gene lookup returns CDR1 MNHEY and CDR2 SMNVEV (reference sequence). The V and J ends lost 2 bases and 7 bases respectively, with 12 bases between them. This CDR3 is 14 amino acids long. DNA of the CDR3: TGTGCCAGCAGTTTAAAGGCCGCACGACAGCCCCAGCATTTT. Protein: CASSLKAARQPQHF.

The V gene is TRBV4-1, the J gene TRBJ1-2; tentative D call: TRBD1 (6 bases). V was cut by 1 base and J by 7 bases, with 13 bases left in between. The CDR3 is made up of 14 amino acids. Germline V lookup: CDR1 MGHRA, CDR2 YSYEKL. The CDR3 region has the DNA TGCGCCAGCAGCCAAGGCCAGGGGTTTGGTGGCTACACCTTC. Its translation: CASSQGQGFGGYTF.

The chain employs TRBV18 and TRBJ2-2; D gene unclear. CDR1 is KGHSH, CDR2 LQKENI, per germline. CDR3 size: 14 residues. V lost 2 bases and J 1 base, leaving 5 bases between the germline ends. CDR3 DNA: TGTGCCAGCTCACCAGGATTGAACACCGGGGAGCTGTTTTTT. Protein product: CASSPGLNTGELFF.

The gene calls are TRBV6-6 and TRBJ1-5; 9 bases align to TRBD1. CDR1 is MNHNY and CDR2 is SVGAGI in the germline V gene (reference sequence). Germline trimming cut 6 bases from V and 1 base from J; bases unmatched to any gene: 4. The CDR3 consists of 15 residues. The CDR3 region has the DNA TGTGCCAGCAGAAACGGACAGGGGAGCAATCAGCCCCAGCATTTT. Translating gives CASRNGQGSNQPQHF.

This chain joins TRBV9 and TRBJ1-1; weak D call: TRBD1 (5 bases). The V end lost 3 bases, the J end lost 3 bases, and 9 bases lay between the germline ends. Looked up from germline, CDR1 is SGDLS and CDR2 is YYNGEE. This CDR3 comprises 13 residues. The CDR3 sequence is CASSGQGHTEAFF. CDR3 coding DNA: TGTGCCAGCAGCGGCCAGGGACACACTGAAGCTTTCTTT. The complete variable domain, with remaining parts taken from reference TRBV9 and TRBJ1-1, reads DSGVTQTPKHLITATGQRVTLRCSPRSGDLSVYWYQQSLDQGLQFLIQYYNGEERAKGNILERFSAQQFPDLHSELNLSSLELGDSALYFCASSGQGHTEAFFGQGTRLTVV.

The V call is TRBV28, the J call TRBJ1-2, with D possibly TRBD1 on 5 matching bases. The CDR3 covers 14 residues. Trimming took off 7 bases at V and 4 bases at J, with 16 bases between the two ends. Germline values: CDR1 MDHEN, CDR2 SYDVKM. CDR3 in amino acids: CASTTRDGVYGYTF. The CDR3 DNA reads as TGTGCCAGCACCACAAGGGACGGAGTCTATGGCTACACCTTC.

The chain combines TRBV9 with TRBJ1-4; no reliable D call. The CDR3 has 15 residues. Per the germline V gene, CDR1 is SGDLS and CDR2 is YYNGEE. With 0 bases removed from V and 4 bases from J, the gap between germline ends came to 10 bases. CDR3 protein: CASSVGGSLNEKLFF. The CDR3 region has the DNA TGTGCCAGCAGCGTAGGAGGGAGCCTTAATGAAAAACTGTTTTTT.

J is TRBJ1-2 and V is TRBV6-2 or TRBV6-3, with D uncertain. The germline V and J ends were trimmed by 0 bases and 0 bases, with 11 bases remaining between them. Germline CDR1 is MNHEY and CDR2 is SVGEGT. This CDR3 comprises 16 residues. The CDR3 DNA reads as TGTGCCAGCAGTTACTCGAATGCGATACCTAACTATGGCTACACCTTC. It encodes CASSYSNAIPNYGYTF.

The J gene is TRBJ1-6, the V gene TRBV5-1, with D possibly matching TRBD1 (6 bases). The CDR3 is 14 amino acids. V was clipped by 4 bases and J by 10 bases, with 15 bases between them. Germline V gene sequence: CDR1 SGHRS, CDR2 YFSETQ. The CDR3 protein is CASSRGAGDSPLHF. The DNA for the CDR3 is TGCGCCAGCAGCCGGGGGGCAGGGGACTCACCCCTCCACTTT.

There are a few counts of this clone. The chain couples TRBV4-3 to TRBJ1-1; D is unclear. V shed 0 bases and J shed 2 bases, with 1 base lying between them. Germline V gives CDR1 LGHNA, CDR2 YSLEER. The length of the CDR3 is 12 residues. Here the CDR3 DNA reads TGCGCCAGCAGCCAAGATAACACTGAAGCTTTCTTT. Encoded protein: CASSQDNTEAFF.

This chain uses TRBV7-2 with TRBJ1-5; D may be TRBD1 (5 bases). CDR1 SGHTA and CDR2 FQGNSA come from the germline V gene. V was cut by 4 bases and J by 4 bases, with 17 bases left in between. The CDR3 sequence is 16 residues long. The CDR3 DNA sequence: TGTGCCAGCAGCTCCGACCGGGACGGAGTTAATCAGCCCCAGCATTTT. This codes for CASSSDRDGVNQPQHF. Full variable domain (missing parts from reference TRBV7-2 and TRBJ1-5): GAGVSQSPSNKVTEKGKDVELRCDPISGHTALYWYRQSLGQGLEFLIYFQGNSAPDKSGLPSDRFSAERTGGSVSTLTIQRTQQEDSAVYLCASSSDRDGVNQPQHFGDGTRLSIL.

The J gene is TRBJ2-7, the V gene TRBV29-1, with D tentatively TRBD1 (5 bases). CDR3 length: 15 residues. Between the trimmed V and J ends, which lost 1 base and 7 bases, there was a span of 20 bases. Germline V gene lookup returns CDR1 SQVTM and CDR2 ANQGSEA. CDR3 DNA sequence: TGCAGCGTTGAAGTTCCCTTCAGGGAACATACGGAGCAGTACTTC. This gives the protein CSVEVPFREHTEQYF.

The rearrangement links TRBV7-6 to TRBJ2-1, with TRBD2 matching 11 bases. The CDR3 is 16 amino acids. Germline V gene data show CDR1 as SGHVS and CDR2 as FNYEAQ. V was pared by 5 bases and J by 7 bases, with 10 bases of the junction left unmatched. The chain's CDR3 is CASSPFVAGGTNEQFF. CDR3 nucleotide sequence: TGTGCCAGCAGCCCATTTGTAGCGGGGGGGACGAATGAGCAGTTCTTC.